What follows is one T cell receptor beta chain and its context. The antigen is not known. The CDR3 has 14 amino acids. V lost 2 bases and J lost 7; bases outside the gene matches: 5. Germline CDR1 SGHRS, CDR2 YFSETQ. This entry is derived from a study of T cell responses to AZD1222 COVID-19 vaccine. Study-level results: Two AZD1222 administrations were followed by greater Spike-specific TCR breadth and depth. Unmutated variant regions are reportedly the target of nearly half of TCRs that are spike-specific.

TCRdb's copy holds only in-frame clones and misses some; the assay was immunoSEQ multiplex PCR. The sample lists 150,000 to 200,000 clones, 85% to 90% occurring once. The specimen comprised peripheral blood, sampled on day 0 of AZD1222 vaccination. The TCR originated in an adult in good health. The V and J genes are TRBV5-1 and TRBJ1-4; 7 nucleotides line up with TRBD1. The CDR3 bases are TGCGCCAGCAGCTTCGGGGACAGAACTGAAAAACTGTTTTTT. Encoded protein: CASSFGDRTEKLFF.